One sample yielded the 27 T cell receptor beta chains listed below, sequenced in a study of T cell repertoires in cytomegalovirus infection. TCRdb recomputed calls from the reads with MiXCR, one row per CDR3 protein. The data show under 450,000 distinct CDR3 sequences, about 35% seen once. These receptors' targets are unknown. Sequencing was performed on cultured PBMCs, taken from culture after CMV antigen stimulation. These receptors originate from a human donor in good health (CMV status not recorded). Some clones in this sample may be carry-over from other donors' samples.

The chain combines TRBV18 with TRBJ2-1, with D perhaps matching TRBD1 (5 bases). With 0 bases removed from V and 9 bases from J, the gap between germline ends came to 15 bases. Germline loops: CDR1 KGHSH, CDR2 LQKENI. The CDR3 is 15 amino acids. The CDR3 region is CASSPPQAEYGEQFF. The CDR3 DNA reads TGTGCCAGCTCACCACCACAGGCTGAGTACGGTGAGCAGTTCTTC.

This CDR3 is CSASSTLYNEQFF. CDR3 coding DNA: TGCAGTGCTTCTTCGACATTGTACAATGAGCAGTTCTTC. The chain recombines TRBV20-1 with TRBJ2-1; D is unresolved. Trimming removed 5 bases from V and 4 bases from J, with 12 bases in between. The CDR3 contains 13 residues. Germline CDR1 and CDR2: DFQATT and SNEGSKA (reference sequence).

The chain has TRBV7-2 and TRBJ2-2; D ambiguous. CDR1 SGHTA and CDR2 FQGNSA come from the germline V gene. Trimming removed 3 bases from V and 4 bases from J, with 12 bases in between. CDR3 length equals 15 residues. The CDR3 sequence: CASSLRELGTGELFF. The CDR3 coding sequence is TGTGCCAGCAGCTTGCGCGAGCTTGGCACCGGGGAGCTGTTTTTT.

Many counts were recorded for this clonotype. The V and J genes are TRBV7-2 and TRBJ1-1; tentative D call: TRBD1 (5 bases). Germline V CDR1 and CDR2: SGHTA, FQGNSA. There are 13 residues in the CDR3. V lost 7 bases and J 1 base, leaving 10 bases between the germline ends. In DNA form, the CDR3 reads TGTGCCAGCATCGACAGATGGAACACTGAAGCTTTCTTT. It specifies CASIDRWNTEAFF.

The gene calls are TRBV11-2 and TRBJ2-2, with TRBD2 matching 8 bases. J lost 6 bases, V lost 1 base, and 4 bases had no gene match. The germline gives CDR1 SGHAT, CDR2 FQNNGV. This CDR3 contains 15 residues. The CDR3 protein is CASSLAGGMAGELFF. The CDR3 DNA reads TGTGCCAGCAGCTTAGCGGGAGGGATGGCCGGGGAGCTGTTTTTT.

This clonotype has just one count. The rearrangement uses TRBV24-1 and TRBJ1-2, with D perhaps TRBD1 (5 bases). V was trimmed by 6 bases and J by 4 bases, leaving 11 bases between them. Germline CDR1 is KGHDR and CDR2 is SFDVKD. The CDR3 consists of 13 residues. The CDR3 loop reads CATSMQGGYGYTF. The CDR3 DNA follows: TGTGCCACCAGTATGCAGGGTGGCTATGGCTACACCTTC.

The chain has TRBV5-1 and TRBJ2-2, with no clear D. This CDR3 spans 15 amino acids. V was cut by 4 bases and J by 5 bases, with 15 bases left in between. Germline V CDR1 and CDR2: SGHRS, YFSETQ. DNA for the CDR3: TGCGCCAGCAGCCCGAAGTCAGAGCCTACCGGGGAGCTGTTTTTT. The encoded protein is CASSPKSEPTGELFF.

The chain couples TRBV28 to TRBJ2-7, with 8 bases that match TRBD2. The CDR3 spans 15 residues. Germline V gene lookup returns CDR1 MDHEN and CDR2 SYDVKM. With V trimmed by 4 bases and J by 5 bases, 10 bases remained unmatched. The DNA of the CDR3 is TGTGCCAGCAGTTCCCCGGGGACTAGTCGCCACGAGCAGTACTTC. It encodes CASSSPGTSRHEQYF.

Concerning this clonotype: A read error may account for a junction end that differs from germline. This sequence joins TRBV2 and TRBJ2-1, with 8 bases aligning to TRBD2. CDR3 length: 15 amino acids. Germline-derived CDR1 and CDR2 are SNHLY and FYNNEI. The CDR3 sequence: CASREAGVLYNEQFF. In DNA form, the CDR3 reads TGTGCCAGCAGGGAAGCGGGAGTCCTCTACAATGAGCAGTTCTTC.

In DNA form, the CDR3 reads TGTGCCAGCGGCCAGACTAGCGATGAGCAGTTCTTC. This codes for CASGQTSDEQFF. This sequence joins TRBV6-2 or TRBV6-3 and TRBJ2-1; 8 bases align to TRBD2. The J segment lost 8 bases and the V segment lost 8 bases, leaving 5 bases of the junction unmatched. CDR1 is MNHEY, CDR2 SVGEGT, per germline. The length of the CDR3 is 12 residues.

The chain employs TRBV12-3 or TRBV12-4 and TRBJ2-1; D could derive from TRBD1 or TRBD2 (5 bases each). Trimming cost V 7 bases and J 2 bases, with 18 bases left between them. This CDR3 has 16 residues. The CDR3 is CASIRDLGNAYNEQFF. The CDR3 DNA sequence: TGTGCCAGCATTCGGGACCTCGGAAATGCCTACAATGAGCAGTTCTTC.

This clonotype was recorded a few times. The rearrangement links TRBV27 to TRBJ1-2; tentatively, D is TRBD1 (6 bases). Trimming removed 5 bases at V and 5 bases at J, with 21 bases between. Germline V gives CDR1 MNHEY, CDR2 SMNVEV (reference sequence). There are 16 residues in the CDR3. The CDR3 sequence: CASSRSRGERGYGYTF. The CDR3 DNA sequence: TGTGCCAGCAGTAGGTCGAGGGGGGAAAGGGGATATGGCTACACCTTC.

This clonotype has a handful of counts. The chain links TRBV2 to TRBJ2-6; no clear D gene. V lost 2 bases, J lost 0 bases, and 17 bases lay in between. The CDR3 has 19 amino acids. Germline CDR1 is SNHLY and CDR2 is FYNNEI. The CDR3 sequence is CASSEFPEVATSGANVLTF. The DNA of the CDR3 is TGTGCCAGCAGTGAATTCCCCGAGGTAGCCACCTCTGGGGCCAACGTCCTGACTTTC.

The rearrangement joins TRBV7-2 to TRBJ2-3, with TRBD1 identical over 8 bases. The length of the CDR3 is 14 residues. V gave up 5 bases and J gave up 2 bases; unmatched junction bases: 3. Per the germline V gene, CDR1 is SGHTA and CDR2 is FQGNSA. The DNA for the CDR3 is TGTGCCAGCAGCGGACAGGGTTTCACAGATACGCAGTATTTT. Translating gives CASSGQGFTDTQYF.

This rearrangement joins TRBV12-3 or TRBV12-4 to TRBJ2-3; D perhaps matches TRBD2 (6 bases). V lost 0 bases to trimming and J lost 4 bases, with 11 bases between them. This CDR3 has 15 amino acids. The CDR3 here is CASSLARRDADTQYF. CDR3 DNA sequence: TGTGCCAGCAGTTTAGCTCGGCGGGACGCAGATACGCAGTATTTT.

The chain employs TRBV27 and TRBJ1-2; 7 nucleotides match TRBD1. After removal of 0 bases from V and 4 bases from J, the junction contained 5 bases not matched to a gene. Looked up from germline, CDR1 is MNHEY and CDR2 is SMNVEV (reference sequence). The CDR3 consists of 15 residues. Here the CDR3 DNA reads TGTGCCAGCAGTTTATCAGGGGGCGGAATCTATGGCTACACCTTC. Residues: CASSLSGGGIYGYTF.

Many counts were recorded for this clonotype. This rearrangement joins TRBV7-2 to TRBJ2-2; D not certain. The CDR3 contains 14 residues. The ends were cut back, 1 base at V and 2 bases at J, with 5 bases in the middle. CDR1 and CDR2 from the germline V gene are SGHTA and FQGNSA. CDR3 sequence: CASSLGGNTGELFF. CDR3 in DNA: TGTGCCAGCAGCTTAGGAGGAAACACCGGGGAGCTGTTTTTT.

The chain recombines TRBV24-1 with TRBJ2-3; 10 bases are shared with TRBD1. The germline V gene encodes CDR1 KGHDR and CDR2 SFDVKD. Trimming at V came to 6 bases and at J to 3 bases, leaving 5 bases not matched to a gene. CDR3 size: 15 residues. For the CDR3, the DNA is TGTGCCACCAGTCGACCGGGACAGGGGACAGATACGCAGTATTTT. The encoded protein is CATSRPGQGTDTQYF.

The chain uses TRBV13 and TRBJ2-1, with TRBD1 identical over 8 bases. Germline V gene data show CDR1 as PRHDT and CDR2 as FYEKMQ (reference sequence). After removal of 3 bases from V and 11 bases from J, the junction contained 12 bases not matched to a gene. The CDR3 is 15 residues long. As DNA, the CDR3 is TGTGCCAGCAGCTTCGGACAGGGACTCCTAGGGAAGCAGTTCTTC. Amino acids: CASSFGQGLLGKQFF.

Comments on this clonotype: This may stem from a read error, because a much larger clone lies one nucleotide away. DNA for the CDR3: TGTGCCAGCAGTTTTCCTGGAAACACCATATATTTT. Translation gives CASSFPGNTIYF. V usage is TRBV12-3 or TRBV12-4 and J usage is TRBJ1-3; no firm D call. The CDR3 runs to 12 residues. Trimming cost V 3 bases and J 2 bases, with 2 bases left between them.

This clonotype was seen more than once but under ten times. V is TRBV7-2 and J is TRBJ2-1; D may be TRBD2 (5 bases). V was cut by 3 bases and J by 8 bases, with 14 bases left in between. CDR1 SGHTA and CDR2 FQGNSA come from the germline V gene. The CDR3 consists of 14 residues. The chain's CDR3 is CASSLVEGADEQFF. Here the CDR3 DNA reads TGTGCCAGCAGCTTGGTCGAGGGAGCGGATGAGCAGTTCTTC.

V and J are TRBV7-9 and TRBJ2-2; D ambiguous. This CDR3 is built from 14 residues. CDR1 and CDR2 from the germline V gene are SEHNR and FQNEAQ (reference sequence). V lost 3 bases and J 1 base, leaving 6 bases between the germline ends. The CDR3 coding sequence is TGTGCCAGCAGCTTTTCCCTGAACACCGGGGAGCTGTTTTTT. Protein sequence: CASSFSLNTGELFF.

The rearrangement joins TRBV20-1 to TRBJ1-5, with TRBD1 matching 7 bases. The CDR3 covers 14 residues. The germline V gene encodes CDR1 DFQATT and CDR2 SNEGSKA (reference sequence). Germline trimming cut 6 bases from V and 6 bases from J; bases unmatched to any gene: 11. The CDR3 region is CSARRGVDSQPQHF. Written as DNA, the CDR3 is TGCAGTGCCCGCAGGGGGGTAGACAGTCAGCCCCAGCATTTT.

The table lists this clonotype with a few counts. The chain has TRBV7-6 and TRBJ1-4; no definite D call. The germline V and J ends were trimmed by 6 bases and 4 bases, with 18 bases remaining between them. Germline assignment: CDR1 SGHVS and CDR2 FNYEAQ. The CDR3 sequence is 16 residues long. The CDR3 region has the DNA TGTGCCAGCAGTTTCTCTAAGGGTGTTCTTAATGAAAAACTGTTTTTT. As protein: CASSFSKGVLNEKLFF.

In this sample, this clonotype turned up a few times. The V call is TRBV4-1, the J call TRBJ2-5; D not certain. CDR1 and CDR2 (germline): MGHRA, YSYEKL. The V end was cut by 4 bases, the J end by 1 base, with 10 bases between. CDR3 size: 14 residues. The CDR3 nucleotides read TGCGCCAGCAGCCCGACCGGGTTCCAAGAGACCCAGTACTTC. This encodes CASSPTGFQETQYF.

This rearrangement joins TRBV28 to TRBJ2-7; TRBD2 might be the D (5 bases). The CDR3 has 15 amino acids. Per germline, CDR1 MDHEN and CDR2 SYDVKM. With 4 bases removed from V and 0 bases from J, the gap between germline ends came to 13 bases. CDR3 protein: CASSSFGGSSYEQYF. Written as DNA, the CDR3 is TGTGCCAGCAGTTCGTTCGGTGGGAGCTCCTACGAGCAGTACTTC. The entire variable domain, with the rest obtained from reference TRBV28 and TRBJ2-7, is as follows: DVKVTQSSRYLVKRTGEKVFLECVQDMDHENMFWYRQDPGLGLRLIYFSYDVKMKEKGDIPEGYSVSREKKERFSLILESASTNQTSMYLCASSSFGGSSYEQYFGPGTRLTVT.

The chain carries TRBV6-6 and TRBJ2-3; D is perhaps TRBD1 or TRBD2 (5 bases each). V lost 0 bases to trimming and J lost 8 bases, with 18 bases between them. The CDR3 is 16 residues long. Germline loops: CDR1 MNHNY, CDR2 SVGAGI (reference sequence). The CDR3 spells CASSYSMPFLRGTQYF. The DNA for the CDR3 is TGTGCCAGCAGTTACTCGATGCCCTTCCTGAGGGGTACGCAGTATTTT.